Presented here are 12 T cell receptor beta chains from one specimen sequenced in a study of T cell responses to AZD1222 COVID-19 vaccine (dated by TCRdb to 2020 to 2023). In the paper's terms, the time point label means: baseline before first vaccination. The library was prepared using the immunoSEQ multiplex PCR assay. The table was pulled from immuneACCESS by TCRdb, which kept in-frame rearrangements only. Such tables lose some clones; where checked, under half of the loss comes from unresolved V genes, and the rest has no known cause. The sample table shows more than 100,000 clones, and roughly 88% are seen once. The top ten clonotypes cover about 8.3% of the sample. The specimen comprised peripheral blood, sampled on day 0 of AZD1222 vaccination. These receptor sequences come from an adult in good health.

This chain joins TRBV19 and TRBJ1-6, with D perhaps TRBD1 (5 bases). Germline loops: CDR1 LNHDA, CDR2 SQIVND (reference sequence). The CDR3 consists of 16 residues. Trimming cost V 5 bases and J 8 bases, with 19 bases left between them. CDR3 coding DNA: TGTGCCAGTAGTGCCTCCGGACCGCGGGGGGATTCACCCCTCCACTTT. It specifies CASSASGPRGDSPLHF.

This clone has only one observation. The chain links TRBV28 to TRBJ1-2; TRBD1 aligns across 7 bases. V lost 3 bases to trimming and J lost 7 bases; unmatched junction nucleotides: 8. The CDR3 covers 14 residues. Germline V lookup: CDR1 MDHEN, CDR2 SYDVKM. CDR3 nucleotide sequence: TGTGCCAGCAGTTTTAGCGGGGGGGACAGTGGCTACACCTTC. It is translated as CASSFSGGDSGYTF.

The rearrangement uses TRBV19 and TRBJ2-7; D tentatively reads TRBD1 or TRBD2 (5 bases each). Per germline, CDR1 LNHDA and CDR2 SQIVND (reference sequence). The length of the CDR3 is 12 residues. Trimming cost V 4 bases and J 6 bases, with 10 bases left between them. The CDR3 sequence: CASSRDLGEQYF. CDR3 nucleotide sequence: TGTGCCAGTAGTAGGGACCTAGGCGAGCAGTACTTC.

Written as DNA, the CDR3 is TGTGCCAGCAGCCGAACCGGGACAGCCGTCTATAATTCACCCCTCCACTTT. It specifies CASSRTGTAVYNSPLHF. V is TRBV28 and J is TRBJ1-6, with TRBD1 matching 7 bases. The germline gives CDR1 MDHEN, CDR2 SYDVKM. V was clipped by 6 bases and J by 3 bases; unmatched bases: 11. The CDR3 totals 17 residues.

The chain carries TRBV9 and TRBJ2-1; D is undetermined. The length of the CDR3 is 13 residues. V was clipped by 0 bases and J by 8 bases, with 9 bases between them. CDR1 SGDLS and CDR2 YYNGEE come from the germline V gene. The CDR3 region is CASSVGQFYEQFF. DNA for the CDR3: TGTGCCAGCAGCGTAGGCCAATTTTATGAGCAGTTCTTC.

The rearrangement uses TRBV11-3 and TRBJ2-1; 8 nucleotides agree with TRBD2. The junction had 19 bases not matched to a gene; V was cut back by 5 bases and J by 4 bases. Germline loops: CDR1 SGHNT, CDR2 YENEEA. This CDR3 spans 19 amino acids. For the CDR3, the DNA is TGTGCCAGCAGCAAAGCGGGACTCGACGGGAGGGGCCCTTACAATGAGCAGTTCTTC. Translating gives CASSKAGLDGRGPYNEQFF.

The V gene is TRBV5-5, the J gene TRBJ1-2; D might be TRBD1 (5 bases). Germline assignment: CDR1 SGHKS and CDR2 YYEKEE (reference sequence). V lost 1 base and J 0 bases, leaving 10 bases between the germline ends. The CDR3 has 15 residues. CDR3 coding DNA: TGTGCCAGCAGCTTGTGGACACAAACTAACTATGGCTACACCTTC. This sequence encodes CASSLWTQTNYGYTF.

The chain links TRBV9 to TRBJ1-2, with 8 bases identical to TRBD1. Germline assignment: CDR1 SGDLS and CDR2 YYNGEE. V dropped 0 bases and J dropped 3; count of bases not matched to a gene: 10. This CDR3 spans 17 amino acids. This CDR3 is CASSVATRAGGDYGYTF. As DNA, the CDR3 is TGTGCCAGCAGCGTAGCTACGAGGGCAGGGGGCGACTATGGCTACACCTTC.

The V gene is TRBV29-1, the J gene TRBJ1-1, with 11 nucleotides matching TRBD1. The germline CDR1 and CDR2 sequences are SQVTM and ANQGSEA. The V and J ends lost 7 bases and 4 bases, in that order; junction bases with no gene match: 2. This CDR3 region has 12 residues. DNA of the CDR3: TGCAGCGGGGGACAGGGGGGCACTGAAGCTTTCTTT. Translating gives CSGGQGGTEAFF.

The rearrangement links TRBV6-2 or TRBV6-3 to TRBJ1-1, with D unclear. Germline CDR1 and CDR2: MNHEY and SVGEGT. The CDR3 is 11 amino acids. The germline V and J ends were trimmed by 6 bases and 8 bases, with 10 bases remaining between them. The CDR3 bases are TGTGCCAGCAGCGGAGGGATAGAAGCTTTCTTT. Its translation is CASSGGIEAFF.

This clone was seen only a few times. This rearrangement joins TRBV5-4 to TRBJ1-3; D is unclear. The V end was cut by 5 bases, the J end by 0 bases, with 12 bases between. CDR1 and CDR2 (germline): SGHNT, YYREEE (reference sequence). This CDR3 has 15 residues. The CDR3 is CASSSGRPSGNTIYF. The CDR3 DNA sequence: TGTGCCAGCAGTTCCGGACGGCCCTCTGGAAACACCATATATTTT.

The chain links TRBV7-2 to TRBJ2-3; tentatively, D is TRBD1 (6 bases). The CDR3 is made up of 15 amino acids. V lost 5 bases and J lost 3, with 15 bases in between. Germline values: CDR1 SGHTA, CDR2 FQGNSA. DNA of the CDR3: TGTGCCAGCAGCCAGCAGACAGGAGCTACAGATACGCAGTATTTT. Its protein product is CASSQQTGATDTQYF.